The T cell receptor beta chain under discussion was sequenced for a study of T-cell reconstitution after alpha-beta-depleted transplantation in children. CDR3 length equals 13 residues. CDR1 is MDHEN and CDR2 is SYDVKM in the germline V gene. V was clipped by 2 bases and J by 8 bases, with 12 bases between them. Unique molecular identifiers were built into the TCRbeta library. MiXCR was run by TCRdb on the PCR reads, yielding one entry per CDR3 protein. The sample contains about 340,000 distinct CDR3 sequences, 9% to 12% of which appear only once. The chain carries TRBV28 and TRBJ1-2; no reliable D call. The TCR originated in a human donor who donated a stem cell graft to a child with acute lymphoblastic leukemia. The sequencing used PBMCs from the stem cell graft donor, collected from the stem cell graft. CDR3 in amino acids: CASSLVPSGGYTF. DNA of the CDR3: TGTGCCAGCAGTTTAGTTCCGAGCGGGGGCTACACCTTC.